This TCR beta chain was identified during a study of blood T cell repertoires in COVID-19. Germline assignment: CDR1 MNHEY and CDR2 SMNVEV (reference sequence). The V end was cut by 5 bases, the J end by 8 bases, with 12 bases between. This CDR3 contains 12 residues. Sequencing used immunoSEQ multiplex PCR; TCRdb keeps in-frame clones, though not all of them. The sample has 490,000 or so clones, approximately 90% seen once. Assignment of participants to cohorts was predicated upon participant-reported clinical history. Cohort 3 recovery required two negative PCRs, clearance, or symptom resolution. This clonotype originated in a woman between 40 and 55 years old who had recovered from COVID-19. V gene TRBV27 combines with J gene TRBJ1-2, with D maybe TRBD1 (5 bases). The specimen was PBMCs or T cells enriched from blood (not recorded which). CDR3 in DNA: TGTGCCAGCAGTCCAGGGTCGTGGGGCTACACCTTC. Translating it yields CASSPGSWGYTF.